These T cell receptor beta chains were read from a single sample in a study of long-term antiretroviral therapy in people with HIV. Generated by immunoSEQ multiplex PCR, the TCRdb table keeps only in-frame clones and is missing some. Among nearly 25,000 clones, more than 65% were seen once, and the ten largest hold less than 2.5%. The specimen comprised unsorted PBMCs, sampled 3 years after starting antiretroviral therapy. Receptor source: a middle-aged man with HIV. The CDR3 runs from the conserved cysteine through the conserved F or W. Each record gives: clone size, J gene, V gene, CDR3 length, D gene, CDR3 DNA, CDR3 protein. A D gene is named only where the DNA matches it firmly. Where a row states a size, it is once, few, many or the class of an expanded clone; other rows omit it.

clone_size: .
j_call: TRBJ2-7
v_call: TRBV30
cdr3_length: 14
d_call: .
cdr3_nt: TGTGCCTGGAGTGTACGGAGACAGACCTACGAGCAGTACTTC
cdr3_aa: CAWSVRRQTYEQYF

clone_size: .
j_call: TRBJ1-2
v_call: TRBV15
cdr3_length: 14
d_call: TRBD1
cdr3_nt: TGTGCCACCAGCAGTTTGTCCGGGACAGGGGGCTACACCTTC
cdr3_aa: CATSSLSGTGGYTF

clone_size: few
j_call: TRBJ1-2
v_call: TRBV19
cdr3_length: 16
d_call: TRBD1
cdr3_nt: TGTGCCAGTAGTCCCCGGACAGGGGTCGTCATATATGGCTACACCTTC
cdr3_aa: CASSPRTGVVIYGYTF

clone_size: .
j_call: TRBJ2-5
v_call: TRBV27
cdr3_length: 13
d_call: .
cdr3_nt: TGTGCCAGCAGTCCCCGGACAGCCGAGACCCAGTACTTC
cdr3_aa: CASSPRTAETQYF

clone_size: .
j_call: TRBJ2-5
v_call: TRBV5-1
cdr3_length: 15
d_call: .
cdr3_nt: TGCGCCAGCTTCCGAGGAAATCAGTACCAAGAGACCCAGTACTTC
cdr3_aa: CASFRGNQYQETQYF

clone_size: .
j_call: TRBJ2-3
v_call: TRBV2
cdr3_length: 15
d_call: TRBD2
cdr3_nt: TGTGCCAGCAAGAAGGGGCTAGCGGTCACAGATACGCAGTATTTT
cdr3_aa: CASKKGLAVTDTQYF

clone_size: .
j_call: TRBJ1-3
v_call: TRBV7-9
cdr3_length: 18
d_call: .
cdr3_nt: TGTGCCAGCAGCTTAGCCCAAACAGCGGAGGGGGCTGGAAACACCATATATTTT
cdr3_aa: CASSLAQTAEGAGNTIYF

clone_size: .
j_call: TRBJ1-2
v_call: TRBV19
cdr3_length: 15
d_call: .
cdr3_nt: TGTGCCAGTAGTATAGAGGCCAGGCTCAACTATGGCTACACCTTC
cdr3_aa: CASSIEARLNYGYTF

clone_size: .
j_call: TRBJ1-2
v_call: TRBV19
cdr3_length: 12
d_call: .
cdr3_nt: TGTGCCAGTTGGCGGGGGTCCTATGGCTACACCTTC
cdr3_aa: CASWRGSYGYTF

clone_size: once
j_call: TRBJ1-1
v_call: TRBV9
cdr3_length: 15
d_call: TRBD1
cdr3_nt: TGTGCCAGCAGCCCCCTGGACAGGGGAATAACTGAAGCTTTCTTT
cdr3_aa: CASSPLDRGITEAFF

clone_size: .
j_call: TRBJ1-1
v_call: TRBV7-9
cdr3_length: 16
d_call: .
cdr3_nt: TGTGCCAGCAGCTTAGGGGTCGCAGGGATTAACACTGAAGCTTTCTTT
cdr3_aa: CASSLGVAGINTEAFF

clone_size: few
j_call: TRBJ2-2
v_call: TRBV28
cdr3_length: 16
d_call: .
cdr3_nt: TGTGCCAGCAGTTTAGTGTCAGGGGATCACACCGGGGAGCTGTTTTTT
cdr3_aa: CASSLVSGDHTGELFF

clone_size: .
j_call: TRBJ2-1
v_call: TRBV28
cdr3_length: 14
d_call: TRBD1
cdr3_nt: TGTGCCAGCAGCAGGACAGGGGTAATTAGGGAGCAGTTCTTC
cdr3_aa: CASSRTGVIREQFF

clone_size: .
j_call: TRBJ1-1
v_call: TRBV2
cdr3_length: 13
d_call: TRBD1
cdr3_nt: TGTGCCAGCAGTTCCCAGGACAGGCCTGAAGCTTTCTTT
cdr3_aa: CASSSQDRPEAFF

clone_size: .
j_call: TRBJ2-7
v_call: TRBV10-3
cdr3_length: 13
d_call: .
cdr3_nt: TGTGCCATCAGTGAAGGGCAGAACTACGAGCAGTACTTC
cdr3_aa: CAISEGQNYEQYF

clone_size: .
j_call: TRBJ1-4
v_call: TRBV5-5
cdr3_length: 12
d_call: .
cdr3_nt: TGTGCCAGCAGCTTAGAGAGTGAAAAACTGTTTTTT
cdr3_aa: CASSLESEKLFF

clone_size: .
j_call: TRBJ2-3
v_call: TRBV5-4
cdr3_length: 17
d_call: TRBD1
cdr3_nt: TGTGCCAGCAGTTTTCCACAGGGGGCTACTGGCACAGATACGCAGTATTTT
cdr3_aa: CASSFPQGATGTDTQYF

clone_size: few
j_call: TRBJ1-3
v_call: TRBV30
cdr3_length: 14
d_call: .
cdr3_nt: TGTGCCCTAGGACGGCACAGCTCTGGAAACACCATATATTTT
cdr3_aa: CALGRHSSGNTIYF

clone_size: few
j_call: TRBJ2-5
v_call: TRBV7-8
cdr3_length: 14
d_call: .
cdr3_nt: TGTGCCAGCAGCTCGCGACAGACGCAAGAGACCCAGTACTTC
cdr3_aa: CASSSRQTQETQYF

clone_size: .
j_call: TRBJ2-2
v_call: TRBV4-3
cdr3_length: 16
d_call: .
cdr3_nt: TGCGCCAGCAGCCAAGACAGGGCCGGTACGACCGGGGAGCTGTTTTTT
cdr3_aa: CASSQDRAGTTGELFF

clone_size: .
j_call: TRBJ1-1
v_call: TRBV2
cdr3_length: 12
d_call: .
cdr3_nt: TGTGCCTCGGGAGTTTTGAACACTGAAGCTTTCTTT
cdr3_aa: CASGVLNTEAFF

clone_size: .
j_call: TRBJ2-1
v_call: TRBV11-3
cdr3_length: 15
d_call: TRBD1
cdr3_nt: TGTGCCAGCAGCTCTAGGACAGGATCCTACAATGAGCAGTTCTTC
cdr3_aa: CASSSRTGSYNEQFF

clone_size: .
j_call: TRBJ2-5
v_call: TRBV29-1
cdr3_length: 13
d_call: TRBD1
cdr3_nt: TGCAGCGTTGCCCGGACAGGAACAAAGACCCAGTACTTC
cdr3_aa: CSVARTGTKTQYF

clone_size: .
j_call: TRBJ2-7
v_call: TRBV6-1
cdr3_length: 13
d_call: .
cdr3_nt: TGTGCCACCTCACCCCGGACGGTCTACGAGCAGTACTTC
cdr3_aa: CATSPRTVYEQYF

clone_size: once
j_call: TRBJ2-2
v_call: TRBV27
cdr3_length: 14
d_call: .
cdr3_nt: TGTGCCAGCAGTCTAGGACTTAACACCGGGGAGCTGTTTTTT
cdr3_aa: CASSLGLNTGELFF

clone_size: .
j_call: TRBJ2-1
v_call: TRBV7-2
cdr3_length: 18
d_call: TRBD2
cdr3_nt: TGTGCCAGCAGCTTAGTACGGAACCTAGCGGCTTACTACAATGAGCAGTTCTTC
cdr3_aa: CASSLVRNLAAYYNEQFF

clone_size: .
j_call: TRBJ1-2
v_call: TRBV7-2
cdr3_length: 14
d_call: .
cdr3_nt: TGTGCCAGCAGCTTAGGGCAGGGGAACTATGGCTACACCTTC
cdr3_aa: CASSLGQGNYGYTF